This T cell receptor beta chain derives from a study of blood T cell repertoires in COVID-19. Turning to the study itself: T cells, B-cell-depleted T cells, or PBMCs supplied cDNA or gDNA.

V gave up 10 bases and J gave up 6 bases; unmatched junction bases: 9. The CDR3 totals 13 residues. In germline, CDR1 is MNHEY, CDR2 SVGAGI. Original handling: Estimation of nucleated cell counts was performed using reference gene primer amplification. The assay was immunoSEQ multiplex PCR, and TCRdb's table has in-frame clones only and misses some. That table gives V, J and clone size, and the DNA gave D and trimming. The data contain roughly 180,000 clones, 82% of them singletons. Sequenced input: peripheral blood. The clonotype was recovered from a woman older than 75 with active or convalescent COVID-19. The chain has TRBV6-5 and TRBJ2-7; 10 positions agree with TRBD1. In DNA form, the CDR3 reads TGTGCCACCTGCGACAGGGGGCCTCGCGAGCAGTACTTC. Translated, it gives CATCDRGPREQYF.